This T cell receptor (beta chain) was recovered during a study of cytomegalovirus exposure and HLA in healthy donors. Notes on the study in general: Productive rates of about 87% or about 30% were seen for most TCR beta V segments in an earlier analysis. TCR association rates varied by HLA locus in a later analysis, with DRB1 highest and HLA-C lowest.

As concerns this clone: The antigen is unknown.

The ends were cut back, 4 bases at V and 2 bases at J, with 12 bases in the middle. In germline, CDR1 is WNHNN, CDR2 SYGVQD (reference sequence). CDR3 length equals 14 residues. In the PCR, 60 Vbeta and 13 Jbeta primers were used. Using immunoSEQ multiplex PCR, the repertoire was profiled, and TCRdb retains in-frame clones only, with some absent. The sample includes some 67,000 clones. The material sequenced was PBMCs. This sequence originates from a woman in her thirties in good health and CMV-seronegative. This chain joins TRBV10-1 and TRBJ2-7; the D is unclear. The CDR3 sequence is CASSANNYPYEQYF. For the CDR3, the DNA is TGCGCCAGCAGTGCTAATAATTACCCCTACGAGCAGTACTTC.